This is a list of T cell receptor beta chains from one sample in a study of T cells after yellow fever vaccination. TCRdb redid the calling of the 5' RACE reads with MiXCR, one entry per CDR3 protein. The table shows 400,000 or so distinct CDR3 sequences, with about 17% occurring only once. The source material was PBMCs, sampled before the yellow fever booster vaccination. These receptor sequences come from a man between 18 and 29 years old who received the YFV17D yellow fever vaccine. Each CDR3 is given without its conserved first and last residue. The D gene is left open where the match is weak. Clone size appears in some rows only: once, few, many, or a class for an expanded clone.

CDR3aa: ASSPTTGRPGYT
d_gene: TRBD1
v_gene: TRBV4-3
abundance: few
j_gene: TRBJ1-2

CDR3aa: ASSQEMRGGYNEQF
d_gene: TRBD2
v_gene: TRBV4-1
abundance: NA
j_gene: TRBJ2-1

CDR3aa: ASKGEHTADTQY
d_gene: NA
v_gene: TRBV21-1
abundance: NA
j_gene: TRBJ2-3

CDR3aa: ASSQGPGQETQY
d_gene: NA
v_gene: TRBV7-8
abundance: NA
j_gene: TRBJ2-5

CDR3aa: SVSGASGANVLT
d_gene: NA
v_gene: TRBV29-1
abundance: NA
j_gene: TRBJ2-6

CDR3aa: ASSLEASVYNEQF
d_gene: NA
v_gene: TRBV7-3
abundance: few
j_gene: TRBJ2-1

CDR3aa: ASSPGWIGNTEAF
d_gene: NA
v_gene: TRBV7-8
abundance: NA
j_gene: TRBJ1-1

CDR3aa: ASNPDNTGELF
d_gene: NA
v_gene: TRBV12-3/TRBV12-4
abundance: NA
j_gene: TRBJ2-2

CDR3aa: SAGRTSGGGDTQY
d_gene: TRBD2
v_gene: TRBV20-1
abundance: NA
j_gene: TRBJ2-3

CDR3aa: AGSYGGLTGELF
d_gene: NA
v_gene: TRBV30
abundance: few
j_gene: TRBJ2-2

CDR3aa: ASGLAGASGANVLT
d_gene: TRBD2
v_gene: TRBV28
abundance: few
j_gene: TRBJ2-6

CDR3aa: SVGQGNTEAF
d_gene: TRBD1
v_gene: TRBV29-1
abundance: few
j_gene: TRBJ1-1

CDR3aa: ASSFPTSSGYEQY
d_gene: NA
v_gene: TRBV12-3/TRBV12-4
abundance: many
j_gene: TRBJ2-7

CDR3aa: ASSVGAGASTNEQF
d_gene: TRBD2
v_gene: TRBV9
abundance: few
j_gene: TRBJ2-1

CDR3aa: ASSGDPDSYTDTQY
d_gene: NA
v_gene: TRBV7-9
abundance: NA
j_gene: TRBJ2-3

CDR3aa: ASSSPGAGTGELF
d_gene: NA
v_gene: TRBV7-3
abundance: NA
j_gene: TRBJ2-2

CDR3aa: SAPTGNYGYT
d_gene: NA
v_gene: TRBV29-1
abundance: few
j_gene: TRBJ1-2

CDR3aa: ASSPQGEDSPLH
d_gene: NA
v_gene: TRBV12-3/TRBV12-4
abundance: NA
j_gene: TRBJ1-6